This T cell receptor beta chain was obtained from a study of blood T cell repertoires in COVID-19. Overall study context: Cohort 3 recovered donors had two negative PCRs, clearance, or symptom resolution.

In the original analysis: Amplification with reference gene primers provided the estimates of nucleated cell counts. The table came from immunoSEQ multiplex PCR; TCRdb's copy has only in-frame clones and leaves some out. That table is the source of V, J and clone size, and D and trimming were worked out from the DNA. The data show 120,000 to 150,000 clones, under 90% seen once. Those enrolled, adults aged roughly 18 to 89 years, came from about two dozen US areas. Sequencing was performed on PBMCs or T cells enriched from blood (not recorded which). This receptor was identified in a man aged 45-65 years in a cohort exposed to, infected with or recovered from COVID-19 (not recorded which).

The CDR3 DNA follows: TGTGCCAGCAGCTTAGCGGAGCGGGGGGATTGGGAGACCCAGTACTTC. Translating it yields CASSLAERGDWETQYF. V and J are TRBV5-6 and TRBJ2-5, with 9 bases matching TRBD2. Germline CDR1 is SGHDT and CDR2 is YYEEEE. The CDR3 totals 16 residues. J gave up 5 bases and V 2 bases, and 10 bases lay outside the gene matches.